This record covers a single T cell receptor (beta chain). Its antigen is as yet unknown. TCRdb keeps only in-frame clones here, not all; method: immunoSEQ multiplex PCR. The sample comprises tens of thousands of clones, about four fifths of which are singletons, and roughly 4.9% rests with the top ten. This specimen belongs to a study of OX40 agonist ivuxolimab in advanced cancers. Study overall: A mean age of about 59 years, range roughly 20 to 90, was recorded, and roughly 80% were male. Study-level results: More expanded clones were seen, on average, in CD8+ T cells than in CD4+.

Patients with a history of autoimmune disease or on systemic immunosuppression were excluded. The CDR3 sequence is 15 residues long. Looked up from germline, CDR1 is SEHNR and CDR2 is FQNEAQ (reference sequence). V was trimmed by 7 bases and J by 8 bases, leaving 21 bases between them. The J gene is TRBJ2-1, the V gene TRBV7-9; D might be TRBD2 (5 bases). Source: CD4+ or CD8+ T cells sorted from blood, taken in a trial of the OX40 agonist ivuxolimab. The TCR sequence derives from an adult with an advanced solid tumor such as melanoma, head and neck, liver or kidney cancer. CDR3 nucleotides: TGTGCCAGCACAAGACGATCTAGCCTGGTCGATGAGCAGTTCTTC. Protein product: CASTRRSSLVDEQFF.